The rows below give T cell receptor beta chains drawn from one sample of a study of T cell responses to AZD1222 COVID-19 vaccine. The protocol was immunoSEQ multiplex PCR, while the TCRdb copy is restricted to in-frame clones and leaves out a portion. The sample consists of about 140,000 clones, approximately 90% of them appearing once. Sequences were derived from peripheral blood, sampled on day 0 of AZD1222 vaccination. These receptors were collected from an adult in good health. CDR3s include the opening cysteine and the closing phenylalanine or tryptophan. A D gene is named only where the DNA matches it firmly.

J gene: TRBJ1-1
V gene: TRBV9
D gene: .
CDR3 DNA: TGTGCCAGCAGCGTGGGGGACAAGCCAGCTTTCTTT
CDR3 protein: CASSVGDKPAFF

J gene: TRBJ2-2
V gene: TRBV27
D gene: .
CDR3 DNA: TGTGCCAGCAGGAAGGACACAGGGAACACCGGGGAGCTGTTTTTT
CDR3 protein: CASRKDTGNTGELFF

J gene: TRBJ2-2
V gene: TRBV4-1
D gene: .
CDR3 DNA: TGCGCCAGCAGCCAAGGGCCAGGGCGCGAGGAGACCGGGGAGCTGTTTTTT
CDR3 protein: CASSQGPGREETGELFF

J gene: TRBJ1-1
V gene: TRBV28
D gene: .
CDR3 DNA: TGTGCCAGCAGACTACCGGGGGGGGAAGCTTTCTTT
CDR3 protein: CASRLPGGEAFF

J gene: TRBJ2-7
V gene: TRBV20-1
D gene: .
CDR3 DNA: TGCAGTGCTAGAGGGCCGTCCGGGCAGTACTTC
CDR3 protein: CSARGPSGQYF

J gene: TRBJ1-2
V gene: TRBV5-6
D gene: .
CDR3 DNA: TGTGCCAGCAGCCCTGCCCCCAGGGGCGCAATTGGCTACACCTTC
CDR3 protein: CASSPAPRGAIGYTF

J gene: TRBJ2-1
V gene: TRBV24-1
D gene: TRBD1
CDR3 DNA: TGTGCCACCAGTGACCCGAGACAGGGAAAACGTAATGAGCAGTTCTTC
CDR3 protein: CATSDPRQGKRNEQFF

J gene: TRBJ1-5
V gene: TRBV28
D gene: .
CDR3 DNA: TGTGCCAGCAGTTTCAGGGTTATTAGCAATCAGCCCCAGCATTTT
CDR3 protein: CASSFRVISNQPQHF

J gene: TRBJ1-2
V gene: TRBV28
D gene: .
CDR3 DNA: TGTGCCAGCAGTGCGCAGGAGGGGGGGACCTTC
CDR3 protein: CASSAQEGGTF

J gene: TRBJ1-1
V gene: TRBV23-1
D gene: .
CDR3 DNA: TGCGCCAGCAGTCTTGATGAGGCGATGAACACTGAAGCTTTCTTT
CDR3 protein: CASSLDEAMNTEAFF